These T cell receptor beta chains were read from a single sample in a study of blood T cell repertoires in COVID-19. The assay was immunoSEQ multiplex PCR, and TCRdb's table has in-frame clones only and misses some. The repertoire holds over 75,000 clones, about 80% seen once, with about 10% in the top ten. The sample taken for sequencing was peripheral blood. The receptors were gathered from a man aged 65 to 85 with acute or convalescent COVID-19. Both conserved end residues are part of each CDR3. Each record gives: D gene, J gene, clone size, V gene, CDR3 DNA, CDR3 protein. D genes are given only for firm matches. Rows may omit the clone size; those that give it use once, few, many or a size class.

D: TRBD1
J: TRBJ2-2
size: NA
V: TRBV27
DNA: TGTGCCAGCAGTTTCCGACAGGGGCGGGGCGGGGAGCTGTTTTTT
CDR3: CASSFRQGRGGELFF

D: TRBD1
J: TRBJ2-5
size: once
V: TRBV30
DNA: TGTGCCTGGAGCGGACAGGGGCGAGAGACCCAGTACTTC
CDR3: CAWSGQGRETQYF

D: NA
J: TRBJ2-7
size: NA
V: TRBV6-5
DNA: TGTGCCAGCAGTTACGCCAGCTCCTACGAGCAGTACTTC
CDR3: CASSYASSYEQYF

D: NA
J: TRBJ2-1
size: NA
V: TRBV5-1
DNA: TGCGCCAGCAGCTTGGGGGACAAAAGCTCCTACAATGAGCAGTTCTTC
CDR3: CASSLGDKSSYNEQFF

D: NA
J: TRBJ1-3
size: NA
V: TRBV11-2
DNA: TGTGCCAGCAGCTTAGCATCTGGGGCGTACTCTGGAAACACCATATATTTT
CDR3: CASSLASGAYSGNTIYF

D: NA
J: TRBJ2-1
size: NA
V: TRBV6-5
DNA: TGTGCCAGCAGTCCTGCCTACCAAACTGATGAGCAGTTCTTC
CDR3: CASSPAYQTDEQFF

D: NA
J: TRBJ1-1
size: NA
V: TRBV29-1
DNA: TGCAGCGTGGGACACTCGAACACTGAAGCTTTCTTT
CDR3: CSVGHSNTEAFF

D: TRBD1
J: TRBJ2-1
size: NA
V: TRBV28
DNA: TGTGCCAGCAGTTTGCGTCTTGGGACAGGGGACAATGAGCAGTTCTTC
CDR3: CASSLRLGTGDNEQFF

D: TRBD1
J: TRBJ2-3
size: NA
V: TRBV29-1
DNA: TGCAGCGTCCAGACAGGGAATCGGCCAGATACGCAGTATTTT
CDR3: CSVQTGNRPDTQYF

D: NA
J: TRBJ1-1
size: NA
V: TRBV29-1
DNA: TGCAGCGTTGAAGATCTGGGCAGGGCGAACACTGAAGCTTTCTTT
CDR3: CSVEDLGRANTEAFF

D: NA
J: TRBJ2-2
size: once
V: TRBV12-3/TRBV12-4
DNA: TGTGCCTCCACAGGGAATGTCGCCGGGGAGCTGTTTTTT
CDR3: CASTGNVAGELFF

D: NA
J: TRBJ2-2
size: NA
V: TRBV4-2
DNA: TGTGCCAGTAGAAGGGAGACGGACACCGGGGAGCTGTTTTTT
CDR3: CASRRETDTGELFF

D: TRBD1
J: TRBJ1-1
size: NA
V: TRBV6-5
DNA: TGTGCCAGCAGCGGACAGGGGGCTATGAACACTGAAGCTTTCTTT
CDR3: CASSGQGAMNTEAFF

D: NA
J: TRBJ2-2
size: few
V: TRBV5-1
DNA: TGCGCCAGCAGTCCAGGGGCCCTCACCGGGGAGCTGTTTTTT
CDR3: CASSPGALTGELFF

D: TRBD1
J: TRBJ1-3
size: NA
V: TRBV28
DNA: TGTGCCAGCAGTATGACAGGGGGAAGAAACACCATATATTTT
CDR3: CASSMTGGRNTIYF

D: TRBD1
J: TRBJ2-2
size: NA
V: TRBV19
DNA: TGTGCCAGTAGTATTCCCGGGACAGGGATTAAGGGGTGGAACACCGGGGAGCTGTTTTTT
CDR3: CASSIPGTGIKGWNTGELFF

D: NA
J: TRBJ1-1
size: NA
V: TRBV12-3/TRBV12-4
DNA: TGTGCCAGCAGCCACCCTAGGGAGAGAGCTTTCTTT
CDR3: CASSHPRERAFF

D: NA
J: TRBJ1-1
size: few
V: TRBV28
DNA: TGTGCCAGCTTAGCCACCGAGACGGGGGTGAACACTGAAGCTTTCTTT
CDR3: CASLATETGVNTEAFF

D: TRBD2
J: TRBJ2-3
size: NA
V: TRBV6-1
DNA: TGTGCCAGCAGTGAATGGGGTGCGGGAGGGGGTCGGGATACGCAGTATTTT
CDR3: CASSEWGAGGGRDTQYF

D: TRBD2
J: TRBJ2-2
size: few
V: TRBV5-8
DNA: TGTGCCAGCAGCTTGAGGATTCCGGGACTAGCGGGGGGGGAGCTGTTTTTT
CDR3: CASSLRIPGLAGGELFF

D: NA
J: TRBJ1-2
size: few
V: TRBV27
DNA: TGTGCCAGCAGTTTTTCGGACAGAAATGGCTACACCTTC
CDR3: CASSFSDRNGYTF

D: NA
J: TRBJ1-4
size: NA
V: TRBV6-2/TRBV6-3
DNA: TGTGCCAGCAGTAACAAACGGGCAACTAATGAAAAACTGTTTTTT
CDR3: CASSNKRATNEKLFF

D: TRBD1
J: TRBJ2-2
size: NA
V: TRBV19
DNA: TGTGCCAGTAGTTCCGGGACAGCTAACACCGGGGAGCTGTTTTTT
CDR3: CASSSGTANTGELFF

D: NA
J: TRBJ2-2
size: NA
V: TRBV7-6
DNA: TGTGCCAGCAGCACCGAGGTGGCCACCGGGGAGCTGTTTTTT
CDR3: CASSTEVATGELFF

D: TRBD2
J: TRBJ2-7
size: NA
V: TRBV4-1
DNA: TGCGCCAGCAGCCAAGGACTAGCGGGACTATACGAGCAGTACTTC
CDR3: CASSQGLAGLYEQYF

D: NA
J: TRBJ1-2
size: once
V: TRBV15
DNA: TGTGCCACCAGCATAGGGGTCGCGCGAAACTATGGCTACACCTTC
CDR3: CATSIGVARNYGYTF

D: NA
J: TRBJ1-2
size: NA
V: TRBV2
DNA: TGTGCCAGCAGCGCTCGGACAATGAGGCCTAACTATGGCTACACCTTC
CDR3: CASSARTMRPNYGYTF

D: NA
J: TRBJ2-1
size: NA
V: TRBV7-3
DNA: TGTGCCAGCAGCTTAACGTCGGCGGCCCCCCCCGTTGAGCAGTTCTTC
CDR3: CASSLTSAAPPVEQFF

D: TRBD1
J: TRBJ1-5
size: NA
V: TRBV28
DNA: TGTGCCAGCTCGGGACAGGGGGTAAGGAGAAGGAGCAATCAGCCCCAGCATTTT
CDR3: CASSGQGVRRRSNQPQHF

D: TRBD2
J: TRBJ2-7
size: NA
V: TRBV7-8
DNA: TGTGCCAGCAGCTTCCGACTAGCGGGGCCTACGGAGCAGTACTTC
CDR3: CASSFRLAGPTEQYF

D: NA
J: TRBJ1-4
size: NA
V: TRBV28
DNA: TGTGCCAGCTCGACAGGCGTGGGAAAACTGTTTTTT
CDR3: CASSTGVGKLFF

D: NA
J: TRBJ2-5
size: NA
V: TRBV18
DNA: TGTGCCAGCTCACAACAGGGCGGTGGCGAGACCCAGTACTTC
CDR3: CASSQQGGGETQYF

D: TRBD1
J: TRBJ1-1
size: NA
V: TRBV4-1
DNA: TGCGCCAGCAGCCACCTAAGAGGCTCGGACAGGGTGGACACTGAAGCTTTCTTT
CDR3: CASSHLRGSDRVDTEAFF

D: NA
J: TRBJ1-5
size: NA
V: TRBV5-8
DNA: TGTGCCAGCAGCTTGGCTTCGGGAAGTAGCAATCAGCCCCAGCATTTT
CDR3: CASSLASGSSNQPQHF

D: NA
J: TRBJ2-3
size: once
V: TRBV7-2
DNA: TGTGCCAGCAGCTTAGCGCTCGGTGAGGGGGCAGATACGCAGTATTTT
CDR3: CASSLALGEGADTQYF

D: NA
J: TRBJ1-2
size: once
V: TRBV3-1/TRBV3-2
DNA: TGTGCCAGCAGCCGCCCAGGTAGCGATGGCTACACCTTC
CDR3: CASSRPGSDGYTF

D: TRBD1
J: TRBJ2-1
size: once
V: TRBV5-5
DNA: TGTGCCAGCAGCTCCGGGACAGGGTACAATGAGCAGTTCTTC
CDR3: CASSSGTGYNEQFF

D: TRBD1
J: TRBJ1-5
size: NA
V: TRBV6-6
DNA: TGTGCCAGCACCAACCCGCAGACAGGGGGGGGACAGCCCCAGCATTTT
CDR3: CASTNPQTGGGQPQHF

D: NA
J: TRBJ2-1
size: NA
V: TRBV7-2
DNA: TGTGCCAGCAGCTTAGGAAGTAGCAGCTACAATGAGCAGTTCTTC
CDR3: CASSLGSSSYNEQFF

D: TRBD2
J: TRBJ2-4
size: NA
V: TRBV2
DNA: TGTGCCAGCAGTGAGGGTTTAGCGGGAGCCAAAAACATTCAGTACTTC
CDR3: CASSEGLAGAKNIQYF

D: NA
J: TRBJ1-2
size: few
V: TRBV4-3
DNA: TGCGCCAGCAGCCAAGGGGTTGGTCGGGGTTACGGCTACACCTTC
CDR3: CASSQGVGRGYGYTF

D: TRBD1
J: TRBJ1-5
size: NA
V: TRBV2
DNA: TGTGCCAGCAGTGAACTGCGGACAGGGGGCAATCAGCCCCAGCATTTT
CDR3: CASSELRTGGNQPQHF

D: TRBD1
J: TRBJ1-6
size: many
V: TRBV7-2
DNA: TGTGCCAGCAGCTTACTACAGGGGGCTTCACCCCTCCACTTT
CDR3: CASSLLQGASPLHF

D: TRBD1
J: TRBJ1-5
size: NA
V: TRBV7-9
DNA: TGTGCCAGCAGCGCTGGGACAGTTCAGCCCCAGCATTTT
CDR3: CASSAGTVQPQHF

D: TRBD2
J: TRBJ2-7
size: NA
V: TRBV27
DNA: TGTGCCAGCAGTGGGACTAGCGGGAGTGCGGGCGACGAGCAGTACTTC
CDR3: CASSGTSGSAGDEQYF

D: NA
J: TRBJ2-1
size: NA
V: TRBV3-1/TRBV3-2
DNA: TGTGCCAGCAGCCAAGGAGCAAATGAGCAGTTCTTC
CDR3: CASSQGANEQFF

D: NA
J: TRBJ1-2
size: NA
V: TRBV30
DNA: TGTGCCTGGAGTGAGGCGGGGGCGAGTGGCTACACCTTC
CDR3: CAWSEAGASGYTF

D: TRBD1
J: TRBJ1-2
size: NA
V: TRBV7-9
DNA: TGTGCCACCAACCTGGGACAGCGCTATGGCTACACCTTC
CDR3: CATNLGQRYGYTF

D: NA
J: TRBJ1-2
size: NA
V: TRBV28
DNA: TGTGCCAGCAGAGACAATAATGGCTACACCTTC
CDR3: CASRDNNGYTF

D: TRBD1
J: TRBJ2-7
size: NA
V: TRBV24-1
DNA: TGTGCCACCAGTGACCCGGGACAGGGTATAGAGGAGCAGTACTTC
CDR3: CATSDPGQGIEEQYF

D: NA
J: TRBJ1-5
size: NA
V: TRBV30
DNA: TGTGCCTGGAGTGTAGCTGGTTATAGCAATCAGCCCCAGCATTTT
CDR3: CAWSVAGYSNQPQHF

D: NA
J: TRBJ2-1
size: NA
V: TRBV7-2
DNA: TGTGCCAGCAGCTTAGTGGGAGTTGGCAATGAGCAGTTCTTC
CDR3: CASSLVGVGNEQFF

D: NA
J: TRBJ1-5
size: once
V: TRBV6-5
DNA: TGTGCCAGCAAGAGGGAGGGGAATGGCAATCAGCCCCAGCATTTT
CDR3: CASKREGNGNQPQHF

D: NA
J: TRBJ1-1
size: NA
V: TRBV19
DNA: TGTGCCAGTAGTCTTCGTACGCGGAACACTGAAGCTTTCTTT
CDR3: CASSLRTRNTEAFF

D: NA
J: TRBJ1-1
size: once
V: TRBV3-1/TRBV3-2
DNA: TGTGCCAGCAGCCAAGATCGTAACAGAGAAGTCTTCTTT
CDR3: CASSQDRNREVFF